Each of the 32 T cell receptor beta chains below was sequenced from the same sample in a study of naive and memory T cell subsets. Both TRBC1 and TRBC2 were covered by a beta constant-region primer of two equimolar oligonucleotides. The ligated cDNA underwent four PCR rounds using SP2 and nested alpha and beta constant-region primers. TCRdb re-analysed the UMI-ligation and nested PCR reads in MiXCR, keeping a single row per CDR3 protein. This sample has around 110,000 distinct CDR3 sequences, with around 35% found just once. The specimen sequenced was central memory CD4+ T cells from blood. These receptors were taken from a human donor in good health.

The chain has TRBV28 and TRBJ2-7; D is ambiguous. Germline V gene sequence: CDR1 MDHEN, CDR2 SYDVKM. V was pared by 10 bases and J by 2 bases, with 12 bases between. CDR3 length equals 12 residues. The CDR3 DNA follows: TGTGCCACCCTTCGCAACACCTACGAGCAGTACTTC. Translated: CATLRNTYEQYF.

This chain connects TRBV29-1 to TRBJ2-1, with D hard to call. V dropped 4 bases and J dropped 9 bases, with 7 bases sitting between them. This CDR3 contains 10 residues. Germline CDR1 reads SQVTM; CDR2 reads ANQGSEA. The CDR3 DNA reads as TGCAGCGTTGGCGAGAGTGAGCAGTTCTTC. Residues: CSVGESEQFF.

CDR3 DNA sequence: TGCAGCGTTGAACAGGGGGCCACAGATACGCAGTATTTT. Protein product: CSVEQGATDTQYF. The chain recombines TRBV29-1 with TRBJ2-3; 8 bases are a match to TRBD1. Per germline, CDR1 SQVTM and CDR2 ANQGSEA. The CDR3 totals 13 residues. Trimming took 2 bases from V and 2 from J; bases not matched to a gene: 0.

The CDR3 protein is CSTTSGLNTGELFF. The CDR3 nucleotides read TGCAGTACTACTAGCGGCTTGAACACCGGGGAGCTGTTTTTT. The rearrangement joins TRBV20-1 to TRBJ2-2; 8 bases are a match to TRBD2. Trimming took 8 bases from V and 1 from J; bases not matched to a gene: 6. This CDR3 comprises 14 residues. The germline CDR1 and CDR2 sequences are DFQATT and SNEGSKA (reference sequence).

The chain links TRBV7-2 to TRBJ2-5; 14 nucleotides line up with TRBD2. V shed 2 bases and J 4 bases; nucleotides not matched to a gene: 6. Germline-derived CDR1 and CDR2 are SGHTA and FQGNSA. This CDR3 comprises 17 residues. Here the CDR3 reads CASSLIGTSGSGETQYF. Written as DNA, the CDR3 is TGTGCCAGCAGCTTAATAGGGACTAGCGGGAGTGGAGAGACCCAGTACTTC.

This clonotype was detected a few times. V is TRBV11-1 and J is TRBJ2-5; a possible D gene is TRBD1 (6 bases). CDR1 is SGHAT and CDR2 is FQDESV in the germline V gene (reference sequence). The germline V and J ends were trimmed by 2 bases and 1 base, with 11 bases remaining between them. CDR3 length: 15 amino acids. CDR3 protein: CASSLSGRGQETQYF. In DNA, the CDR3 is TGTGCCAGCAGCTTATCTGGCAGGGGCCAAGAGACCCAGTACTTC.

This clonotype was seen only a few times. The V call is TRBV6-1, the J call TRBJ2-1; D is possibly TRBD1 or TRBD2 (5 bases each). Trimming took 1 base from V and 10 from J, leaving 11 bases between them. Germline lookup yields CDR1 MNHNS and CDR2 SASEGT. This CDR3 is built from 13 residues. The CDR3 bases are TGTGCCAGCAGTGAAGACCGGGACGGGGAGCAGTTCTTC. Residues: CASSEDRDGEQFF.

This clonotype has only a few counts. The chain is built from TRBV6-2 or TRBV6-3 and TRBJ2-1; D is unresolved. Germline V gives CDR1 MNHEY, CDR2 SVGEGT. CDR3 length equals 15 residues. V was pared by 5 bases and J by 0 bases, with 11 bases between. The CDR3 sequence is CASSIGVSSYNEQFF. CDR3 nucleotide sequence: TGTGCCAGCAGTATCGGCGTTAGCTCCTACAATGAGCAGTTCTTC.

Regarding this clonotype: A much larger clone lies one base from this, so it may be a read error. V is TRBV7-8 and J is TRBJ2-1; 9 bases are shared with TRBD2. CDR3 length equals 14 residues. V trimming: 8 bases; J trimming: 5 bases; junction bases outside the gene matches: 7. Germline lookup yields CDR1 SGHVS and CDR2 FQNEAQ. The DNA for the CDR3 is TGTGCCAGCGTGCCTAGCGGGGACCACAATGAGCAGTTCTTC. This translates into CASVPSGDHNEQFF. Filled out from reference TRBV7-8 and TRBJ2-1, the complete variable domain reads GAGVSQSPRYKVAKRGQDVALRCDPISGHVSLFWYQQALGQGPEFLTYFQNEAQLDKSGLPSDRFFAERPEGSVSTLKIQRTQQEDSAVYLCASVPSGDHNEQFFGPGTRLTVL.

This clonotype occurred a few times. The chain joins TRBV24-1 to TRBJ1-5; 9 nucleotides line up with TRBD1. This CDR3 is 13 amino acids long. Trimming at V came to 5 bases and at J to 12 bases, leaving 7 bases not matched to a gene. Germline V gives CDR1 KGHDR, CDR2 SFDVKD. DNA of the CDR3: TGTGCCACCAGTGGTACCACAGGGGGCCACCAGCATTTT. Protein product: CATSGTTGGHQHF.

This clonotype has more than one count but fewer than ten. The rearrangement joins TRBV20-1 to TRBJ1-2; D is unresolved. CDR1 is DFQATT, CDR2 SNEGSKA, per germline (reference sequence). V lost 0 bases, J lost 8 bases, and 7 bases lay in between. This CDR3 has 11 amino acids. This CDR3 is CSAREGWGYTF. Written as DNA, the CDR3 is TGCAGTGCTAGAGAGGGCTGGGGCTACACCTTC.

The V and J genes are TRBV7-2 and TRBJ1-4; a weak D match, TRBD1 (6 bases). The CDR3 is made up of 14 amino acids. Germline V gives CDR1 SGHTA, CDR2 FQGNSA. Trimming stripped 2 bases from V and 7 bases from J, with 11 bases between. This CDR3 reads CASSLRQGSEKLFF. The CDR3 DNA follows: TGTGCCAGCAGCTTACGGCAGGGGAGTGAAAAACTGTTTTTT.

J is TRBJ2-7 and V is TRBV28, with D possibly being TRBD2 (5 bases). The CDR3 runs to 14 residues. The germline gives CDR1 MDHEN, CDR2 SYDVKM. Deletions cut 6 bases from V and 2 bases from J, with 14 bases between. The CDR3 loop is CASRESRVTYEQYF. The CDR3 bases are TGTGCCAGCAGAGAGTCGAGGGTCACCTACGAGCAGTACTTC.

This clonotype was found a few times. The rearrangement uses TRBV5-1 and TRBJ2-2; D is unresolved. Germline V gives CDR1 SGHRS, CDR2 YFSETQ. The CDR3 covers 15 residues. V was clipped by 4 bases and J by 6 bases, with 16 bases between them. CDR3 residues: CASSTIRNGPGELFF. CDR3 DNA: TGCGCCAGCAGCACGATCAGAAACGGCCCCGGGGAGCTGTTTTTT.

The CDR3 loop is CASSVGNSNEQFF. The CDR3 nucleotides are TGTGCCAGCAGTGTAGGCAACTCCAATGAGCAGTTCTTC. V is TRBV6-1 and J is TRBJ2-1; D uncertain. Germline V CDR1 and CDR2: MNHNS, SASEGT. The CDR3 runs to 13 residues. V was clipped by 4 bases and J by 6 bases, with 10 bases between them.

The chain carries TRBV4-1 and TRBJ1-5; D call uncertain. V was pared by 0 bases and J by 2 bases, with 11 bases between. The V gene's germline CDR1 is MGHRA and CDR2 YSYEKL. CDR3 size: 16 residues. The CDR3 loop is CASSQERGLGNQPQHF. The CDR3 DNA is TGCGCCAGCAGCCAAGAGCGCGGGTTGGGCAATCAGCCCCAGCATTTT.

The rearrangement uses TRBV13 and TRBJ2-2, with 9 bases fitting TRBD1. CDR3 length: 15 residues. After removal of 4 bases from V and 5 bases from J, the junction contained 5 bases not matched to a gene. From germline, CDR1 is PRHDT and CDR2 FYEKMQ (reference sequence). The DNA of the CDR3 is TGTGCCAGCAGCTCAAGGACAGGGGATACCGGGGAGCTGTTTTTT. Protein sequence: CASSSRTGDTGELFF.

This clonotype has only a few counts. The chain recombines TRBV7-3 with TRBJ1-4; TRBD1 might be the D (6 bases). Germline V lookup: CDR1 SGHTA, CDR2 FQGTGA. The CDR3 extends over 15 amino acids. V gave up 5 bases and J gave up 5 bases, with 15 bases separating them. CDR3 sequence reads: CASSETGSINEKLFF. CDR3 nucleotide sequence: TGTGCCAGCAGCGAGACAGGAAGCATAAATGAAAAACTGTTTTTT.

The CDR3 loop reads CASSPSDRTSVGYTF. The CDR3 nucleotides are TGTGCCAGCAGCCCAAGCGACAGGACAAGTGTTGGCTACACCTTC. The chain employs TRBV28 and TRBJ1-2; tentative D call: TRBD1 (6 bases). CDR1 MDHEN and CDR2 SYDVKM come from the germline V gene. V lost 6 bases and J 7 bases, leaving 21 bases between the germline ends. This CDR3 contains 15 residues.

The chain carries TRBV30 and TRBJ1-2; D is uncertain. Germline V CDR1 and CDR2: GTSNPN, SVGIG (reference sequence). Deletions cut 0 bases from V and 0 bases from J, with 5 bases between. This CDR3 contains 13 residues. The DNA of the CDR3 is TGTGCCTGGAGTGTAACGGCTAACTATGGCTACACCTTC. Residues: CAWSVTANYGYTF.

The chain combines TRBV12-3 or TRBV12-4 with TRBJ2-1, with 12 bases matching TRBD2. The ends lost 6 bases at V and 9 bases at J; junction bases unmatched: 15. The CDR3 consists of 17 residues. The chain's CDR3 is CASSIGSSGRARVEQFF. CDR3 sequence (DNA): TGTGCCAGCAGCATAGGGTCTAGCGGGAGGGCTAGGGTTGAGCAGTTCTTC.

This clonotype showed up just a few times. The V call is TRBV14, the J call TRBJ1-1; no reliable D call. Per germline, CDR1 SGHDN and CDR2 FVKESK. This CDR3 has 12 residues. V lost 2 bases and J 11 bases, leaving 12 bases between the germline ends. For the CDR3, the DNA is TGTGCCAGCAGCCAAAGTTACAGTTTGGCTTTCTTT. Translation: CASSQSYSLAFF.

This chain connects TRBV7-9 to TRBJ2-5, with a possible D match to TRBD1 (5 bases). This CDR3 has 14 residues. V was clipped by 8 bases and J by 4 bases, with 17 bases between them. Germline-derived CDR1 and CDR2 are SEHNR and FQNEAQ (reference sequence). The CDR3 is CASLLGQATETQYF. The CDR3 coding sequence is TGTGCCAGCCTGTTGGGGCAAGCGACAGAGACCCAGTACTTC.

This clonotype has only a few counts. DNA of the CDR3: TGTGCCAGCAGTCTAGCCCCCGGGACAGGAGTCAATTCACCCCTCCACTTT. Its protein product is CASSLAPGTGVNSPLHF. This chain uses TRBV28 with TRBJ1-6; the match to TRBD1 covers 8 bases. Per germline, CDR1 MDHEN and CDR2 SYDVKM. The CDR3 sequence is 17 residues long. The V and J ends lost 5 bases and 7 bases, in that order; junction bases with no gene match: 13.

The chain uses TRBV10-3 and TRBJ1-4, with D maybe TRBD1 (5 bases). Per the germline V gene, CDR1 is ENHRY and CDR2 is SYGVKD. V gave up 1 base and J gave up 6 bases, with 12 bases separating them. This CDR3 spans 15 amino acids. The DNA of the CDR3 is TGTGCCATCAGTGAGTTTAGAGGGGTTTATGAAAAACTGTTTTTT. This translates into CAISEFRGVYEKLFF.

The rearrangement joins TRBV7-6 to TRBJ1-3; D unclear. The CDR3 length is 14 residues. Germline values: CDR1 SGHVS, CDR2 FNYEAQ. V was clipped by 6 bases and J by 8 bases, with 17 bases between them. The CDR3 here is CASSFSPSVDTIYF. CDR3 coding DNA: TGTGCCAGCAGTTTCTCCCCCTCTGTTGACACCATATATTTT.

V gene TRBV28 combines with J gene TRBJ2-7, with 8 bases matching TRBD1. This CDR3 has 16 residues. With 3 bases clipped from V and 0 bases from J, the junction kept 7 bases outside the gene matches. Germline lookup yields CDR1 MDHEN and CDR2 SYDVKM. The CDR3 DNA follows: TGTGCCAGCAGTTTGGTGGGACAGGCCAGCTCCTACGAGCAGTACTTC. Translating it yields CASSLVGQASSYEQYF.

This clonotype was picked up a small number of times. The chain combines TRBV27 with TRBJ2-5; D is unclear. The V end lost 8 bases, the J end lost 0 bases, and 16 bases lay between the germline ends. Germline lookup yields CDR1 MNHEY and CDR2 SMNVEV (reference sequence). This CDR3 has 15 amino acids. The CDR3 sequence: CASRRGAAYQETQYF. CDR3 in DNA: TGTGCCAGCCGAAGAGGCGCGGCTTACCAAGAGACCCAGTACTTC.

The gene calls are TRBV20-1 and TRBJ2-7, with 8 positions matching TRBD1. The CDR3 extends over 11 amino acids. The ends lost 5 bases at V and 6 bases at J; junction bases unmatched: 3. Germline assignment: CDR1 DFQATT and CDR2 SNEGSKA (reference sequence). CDR3 protein: CSAGQGAEQYF. DNA for the CDR3: TGCAGTGCTGGTCAGGGGGCCGAGCAGTACTTC.

This clonotype has only a few counts. This chain links TRBV20-1 with TRBJ2-3; 8 positions agree with TRBD2. J lost 1 base, V lost 4 bases, and 7 bases had no gene match. CDR3 size: 15 residues. From germline, CDR1 is DFQATT and CDR2 SNEGSKA (reference sequence). As DNA, the CDR3 is TGCAGTGCTATACTAGCGGAGTGGGGCACAGATACGCAGTATTTT. This codes for CSAILAEWGTDTQYF.

In its sample, this clonotype was seen a few times. J is TRBJ2-7 and V is TRBV20-1; no firm D call. The CDR3 is 12 residues long. Germline CDR1 is DFQATT and CDR2 is SNEGSKA (reference sequence). Trimming stripped 4 bases from V and 7 bases from J, with 14 bases between. CDR3 nucleotide sequence: TGCAGTGCTACCCCCGGCGGCTATGAGCAGTACTTC. As protein: CSATPGGYEQYF.

The chain has TRBV19 and TRBJ2-6; D unresolved. Germline loops: CDR1 LNHDA, CDR2 SQIVND (reference sequence). V shed 5 bases and J shed 0 bases, with 14 bases lying between them. The CDR3 covers 17 residues. CDR3 protein: CASSSRTGSSGANVLTF. CDR3 coding DNA: TGTGCCAGTAGTTCCCGGACGGGTAGCTCTGGGGCCAACGTCCTGACTTTC.